This note documents a single TCR beta chain sequence. The CDR3 runs to 16 residues. CDR1 MNHNY and CDR2 SVGAGI come from the germline V gene (reference sequence). V shed 6 bases and J shed 2 bases, with 16 bases lying between them. This specimen belongs to a study of blood T cell repertoires in COVID-19. Across the whole study: Italy, Spain and the United States were the sources of the convalescent and acute COVID-19 samples. T cells, B-cell-depleted T cells, or PBMCs provided the cDNA or gDNA that served as material.

TCRdb keeps only in-frame clones here, not all; method: immunoSEQ multiplex PCR. The table records 250,000 to 400,000 clones, roughly 87% of them present only once. The TCR sequence derives from a man aged 50 or older with active or convalescent COVID-19. The rearrangement joins TRBV6-6 to TRBJ1-4; D is possibly TRBD1 (5 bases). The sample comprised peripheral blood. CDR3 amino acids: CASSNAGRGTNEKLFF. CDR3 nucleotide sequence: TGTGCCAGCAGCAACGCGGGCCGGGGGACTAATGAAAAACTGTTTTTT.